This T cell receptor (beta chain) was captured in a study of T cells after yellow fever vaccination. Study observations and caveats: CD4 and CD8 compartments shared a small share of clonotypes. Most primary-vaccination clones reappeared after the booster (about 95% CD4, more than 70% CD8).

MiXCR, run by TCRdb on the 5' RACE reads, gives a single entry per CDR3 protein. The table shows a few hundred thousand distinct CDR3 sequences, with 6.2% occurring only once. The CDR3 consists of 13 residues. The germline V gene has CDR1 SSHAT and CDR2 FNYEAQ (reference sequence). Comment on this clonotype: The antigen is undetermined. Germline and junction disagree at one end, which may indicate a read error.

This clonotype originated in a man aged 30 to 39 who received the YFV17D yellow fever vaccine. The chain recombines TRBV7-7 with TRBJ1-1; D gene uncertain. The source material was PBMCs, sampled 5 days after the yellow fever booster vaccination. CDR3 DNA: TGTGCTAGCAGCCCAAACAGGAACACTGAAGCTTTCTTT. It translates to CASSPNRNTEAFF.